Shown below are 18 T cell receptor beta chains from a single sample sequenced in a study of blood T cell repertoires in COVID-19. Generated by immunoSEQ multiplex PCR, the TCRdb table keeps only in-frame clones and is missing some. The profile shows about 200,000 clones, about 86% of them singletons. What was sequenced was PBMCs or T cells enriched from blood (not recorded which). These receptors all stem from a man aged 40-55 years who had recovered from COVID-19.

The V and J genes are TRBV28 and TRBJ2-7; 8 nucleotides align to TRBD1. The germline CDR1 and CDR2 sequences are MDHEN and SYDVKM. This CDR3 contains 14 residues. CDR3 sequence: CATLNQGAGYEQYF. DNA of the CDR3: TGTGCAACCCTAAATCAGGGGGCTGGGTACGAGCAGTACTTC.

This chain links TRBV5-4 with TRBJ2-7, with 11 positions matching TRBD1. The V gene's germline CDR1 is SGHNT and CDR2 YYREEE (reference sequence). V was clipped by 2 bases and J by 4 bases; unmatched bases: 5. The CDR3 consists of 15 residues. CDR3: CASSFGGQGAYEQYF. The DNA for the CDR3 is TGTGCCAGCAGCTTTGGAGGACAGGGGGCGTACGAGCAGTACTTC.

The CDR3 coding sequence is TGTGCCAGCAGCTTAGCGCTCAGTAAAACAGATACGCAGTATTTT. It specifies CASSLALSKTDTQYF. V is TRBV7-9 and J is TRBJ2-3; D gene uncertain. V gave up 0 bases and J gave up 3 bases, with 10 bases separating them. The CDR3 has 15 amino acids. Germline assignment: CDR1 SEHNR and CDR2 FQNEAQ (reference sequence). Filled out from reference TRBV7-9 and TRBJ2-3, the complete variable domain reads DTGVSQNPRHKITKRGQNVTFRCDPISEHNRLYWYRQTLGQGPEFLTYFQNEAQLEKSRLLSDRFSAERPKGSFSTLEIQRTEQGDSAMYLCASSLALSKTDTQYFGPGTRLTVL.

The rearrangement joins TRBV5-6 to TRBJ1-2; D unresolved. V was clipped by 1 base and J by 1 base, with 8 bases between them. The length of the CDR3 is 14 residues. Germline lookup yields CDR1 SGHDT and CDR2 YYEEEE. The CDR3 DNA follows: TGTGCCAGCAGCTTGACAGCTAATAACTATGGCTACACCTTC. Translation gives CASSLTANNYGYTF.

In nucleotides, the CDR3 is TGCGCCAGCAGCCAAGATTTAGGCCTTCAGGGTGAAAAACTGTTTTTT. Its protein is CASSQDLGLQGEKLFF. The chain is built from TRBV4-3 and TRBJ1-4; D may be TRBD1 (5 bases). Between the trimmed V and J ends, which lost 0 bases and 7 bases, there was a span of 15 bases. CDR1 and CDR2 (germline): LGHNA, YSLEER. CDR3 length: 16 amino acids.

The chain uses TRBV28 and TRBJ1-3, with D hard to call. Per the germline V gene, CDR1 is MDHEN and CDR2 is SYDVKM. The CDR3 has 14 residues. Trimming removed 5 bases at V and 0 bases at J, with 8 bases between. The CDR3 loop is CASSPLSSGNTIYF. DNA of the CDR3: TGTGCCAGCAGTCCCCTCTCCTCTGGAAACACCATATATTTT.

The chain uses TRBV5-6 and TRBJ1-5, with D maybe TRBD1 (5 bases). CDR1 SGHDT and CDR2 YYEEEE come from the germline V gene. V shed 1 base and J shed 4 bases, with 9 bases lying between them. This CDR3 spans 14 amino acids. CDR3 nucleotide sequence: TGTGCCAGCAGCTTGAAACAGGATAATCAGCCCCAGCATTTT. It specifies CASSLKQDNQPQHF.

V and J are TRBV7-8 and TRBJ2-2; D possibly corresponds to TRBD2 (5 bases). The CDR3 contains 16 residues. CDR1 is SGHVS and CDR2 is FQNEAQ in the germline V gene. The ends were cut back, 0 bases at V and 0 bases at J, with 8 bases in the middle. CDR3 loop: CASSLALAPNTGELFF. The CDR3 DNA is TGTGCCAGCAGCTTAGCGCTAGCACCGAACACCGGGGAGCTGTTTTTT.

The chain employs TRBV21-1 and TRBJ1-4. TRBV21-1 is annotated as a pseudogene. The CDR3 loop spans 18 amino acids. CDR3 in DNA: TGTGCCAGCAGCAATCGTGGCCCAAGAGGGCCTTTTAATGAAAAACTGTTTTTT. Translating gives CASSNRGPRGPFNEKLFF.

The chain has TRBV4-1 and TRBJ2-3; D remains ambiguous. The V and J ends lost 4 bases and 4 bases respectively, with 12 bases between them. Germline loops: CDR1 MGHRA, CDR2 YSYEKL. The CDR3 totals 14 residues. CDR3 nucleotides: TGCGCCAGCAGCCCCTTTCGAGAGGCAGATACGCAGTATTTT. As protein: CASSPFREADTQYF.

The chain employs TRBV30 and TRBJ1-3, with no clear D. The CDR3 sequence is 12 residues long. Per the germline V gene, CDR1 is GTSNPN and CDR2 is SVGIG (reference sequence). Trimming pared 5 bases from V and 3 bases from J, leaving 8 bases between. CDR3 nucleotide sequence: TGTGCCTGGGGGAGAATTGGAAACACCATATATTTT. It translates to CAWGRIGNTIYF.

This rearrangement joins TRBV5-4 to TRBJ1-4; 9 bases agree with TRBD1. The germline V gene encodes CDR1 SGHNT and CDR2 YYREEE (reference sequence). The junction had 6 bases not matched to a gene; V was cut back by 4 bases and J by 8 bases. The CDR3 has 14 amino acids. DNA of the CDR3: TGTGCCAGCAGCACCGGGACAGGGCAGGAAAAACTGTTTTTT. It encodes CASSTGTGQEKLFF.

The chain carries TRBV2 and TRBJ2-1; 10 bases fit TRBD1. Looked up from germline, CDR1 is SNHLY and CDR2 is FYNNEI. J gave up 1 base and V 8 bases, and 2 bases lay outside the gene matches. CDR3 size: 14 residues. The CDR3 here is CASGQGGSYNEQFF. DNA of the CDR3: TGTGCCAGCGGACAGGGGGGGTCCTACAATGAGCAGTTCTTC.

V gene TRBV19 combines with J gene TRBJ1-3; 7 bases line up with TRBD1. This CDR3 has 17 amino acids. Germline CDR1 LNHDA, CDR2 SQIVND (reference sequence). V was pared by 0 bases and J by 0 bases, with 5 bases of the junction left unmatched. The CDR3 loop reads CASSIDRTGISGNTIYF. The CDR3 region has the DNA TGTGCCAGTAGTATAGATAGGACAGGAATCTCTGGAAACACCATATATTTT.

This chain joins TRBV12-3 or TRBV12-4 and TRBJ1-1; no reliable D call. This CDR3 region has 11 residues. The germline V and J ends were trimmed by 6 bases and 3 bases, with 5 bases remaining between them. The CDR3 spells CASRRDTEAFF. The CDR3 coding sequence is TGTGCCAGCAGGAGAGACACTGAAGCTTTCTTT.

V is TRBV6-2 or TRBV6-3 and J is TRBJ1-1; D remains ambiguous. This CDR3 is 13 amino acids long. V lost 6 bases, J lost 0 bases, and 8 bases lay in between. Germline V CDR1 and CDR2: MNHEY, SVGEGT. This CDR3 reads CASSQDLNTEAFF. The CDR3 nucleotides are TGTGCCAGCAGCCAGGACTTGAACACTGAAGCTTTCTTT.

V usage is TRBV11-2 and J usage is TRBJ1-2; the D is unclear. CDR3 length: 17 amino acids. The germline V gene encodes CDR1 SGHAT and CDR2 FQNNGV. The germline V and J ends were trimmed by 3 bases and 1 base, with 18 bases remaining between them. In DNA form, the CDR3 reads TGTGCCAGCAGCTTCTTGCCGGAGGTCCAACTTAACTATGGCTACACCTTC. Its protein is CASSFLPEVQLNYGYTF. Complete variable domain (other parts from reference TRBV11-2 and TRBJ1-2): EAGVAQSPRYKIIEKRQSVAFWCNPISGHATLYWYQQILGQGPKLLIQFQNNGVVDDSQLPKDRFSAERLKGVDSTLKIQPAKLEDSAVYLCASSFLPEVQLNYGYTFGSGTRLTVV.

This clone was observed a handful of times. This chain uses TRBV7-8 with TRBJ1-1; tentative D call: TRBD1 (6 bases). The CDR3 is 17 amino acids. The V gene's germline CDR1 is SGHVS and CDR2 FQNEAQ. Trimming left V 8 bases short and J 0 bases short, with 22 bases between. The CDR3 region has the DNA TGTGCCAGCGCCAGGGGCCTGGCACAGGACATGAACACTGAAGCTTTCTTT. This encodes CASARGLAQDMNTEAFF.